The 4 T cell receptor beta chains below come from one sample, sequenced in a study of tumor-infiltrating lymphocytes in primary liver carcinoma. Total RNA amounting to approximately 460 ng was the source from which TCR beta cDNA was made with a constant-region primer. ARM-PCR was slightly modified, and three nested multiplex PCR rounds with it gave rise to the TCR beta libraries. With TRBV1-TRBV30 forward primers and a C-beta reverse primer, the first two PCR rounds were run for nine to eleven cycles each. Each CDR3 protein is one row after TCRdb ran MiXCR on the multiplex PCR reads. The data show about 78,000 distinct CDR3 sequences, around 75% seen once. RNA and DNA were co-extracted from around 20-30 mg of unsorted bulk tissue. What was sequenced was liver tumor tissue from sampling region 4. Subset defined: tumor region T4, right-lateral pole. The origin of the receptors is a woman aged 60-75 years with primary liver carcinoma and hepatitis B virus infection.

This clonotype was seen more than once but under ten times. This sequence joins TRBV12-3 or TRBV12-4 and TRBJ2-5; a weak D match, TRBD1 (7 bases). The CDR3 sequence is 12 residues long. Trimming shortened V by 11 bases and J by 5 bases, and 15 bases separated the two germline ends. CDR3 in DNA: TGTGCCTGTCGCAGGGGGGTGGAGACCCAGTACTTC. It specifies CACRRGVETQYF.

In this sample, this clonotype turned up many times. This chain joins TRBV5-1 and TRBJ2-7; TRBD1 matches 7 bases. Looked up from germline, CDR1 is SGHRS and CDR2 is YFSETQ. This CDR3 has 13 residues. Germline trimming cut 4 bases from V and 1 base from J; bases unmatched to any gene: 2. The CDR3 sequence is CASSRDRSYEQYF. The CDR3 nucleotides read TGCGCCAGCAGCCGGGACAGATCCTACGAGCAGTACTTC.

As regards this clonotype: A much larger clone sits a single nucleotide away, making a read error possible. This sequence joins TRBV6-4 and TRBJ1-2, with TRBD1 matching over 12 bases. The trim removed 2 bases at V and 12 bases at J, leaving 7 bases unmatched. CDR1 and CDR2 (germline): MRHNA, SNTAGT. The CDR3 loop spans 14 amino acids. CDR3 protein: CASSDGTGGEGHTF. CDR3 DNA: TGTGCCAGCAGTGACGGGACAGGGGGCGAAGGCCACACCTTC.

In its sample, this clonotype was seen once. CDR3 in amino acids: CASSMTGASSYNEQFF. The DNA for the CDR3 is TGTGCCAGTAGTATGACAGGCGCGAGCTCCTACAATGAGCAGTTCTTC. This sequence joins TRBV28 and TRBJ2-1; tentative D call: TRBD1 (6 bases). CDR1 is MDHEN and CDR2 is SYDVKM in the germline V gene. The CDR3 length is 16 residues. Trimming took 9 bases from V and 0 from J, leaving 18 bases between them.